This TCR beta chain was recovered during a study of T cell responses to AZD1222 COVID-19 vaccine. Findings of the study overall: Regions 160-218 and 743-854 dominated among vaccine-associated CD4 TCRs spanning spike. Spike-specific TCR breadth and depth grew following two AZD1222 doses. After the peak T cell response, and only then, were repertoires sampled.

V was shortened by 4 bases and J by 0 bases, with 20 bases between the two germline ends. The length of the CDR3 is 19 residues. The germline gives CDR1 SGHRS, CDR2 YFSETQ. Measured with immunoSEQ multiplex PCR; TCRdb has only the in-frame clones, and not every one. The sample yields 130,000 or so clones, approximately 86% seen once. This clone appeared once. The target antigen is unknown. Second doses at about 4 or about 12 weeks were pooled. The rearrangement links TRBV5-1 to TRBJ2-6; TRBD1 might be the D (6 bases). Specimen: peripheral blood, collected 28 days after the second AZD1222 dose. The receptor was isolated from an adult who received the AZD1222 COVID-19 vaccine. CDR3 nucleotide sequence: TGCGCCAGCAGCCACTCCCCGGCAGGGGCTCTCTCTGGGGCCAACGTCCTGACTTTC. Translated: CASSHSPAGALSGANVLTF. Full variable domain (remainder filled in from reference TRBV5-1 and TRBJ2-6): KAGVTQTPRYLIKTRGQQVTLSCSPISGHRSVSWYQQTPGQGLQFLFEYFSETQRNKGNFPGRFSGRQFSNSRSEMNVSTLELGDSALYLCASSHSPAGALSGANVLTFGAGSRLTVL.